This entry lists 26 T cell receptor beta chains sequenced from one sample in a study of sequential checkpoint blockade in melanoma. As for treatment: randomized to nivolumab then ipilimumab (arm A) or the reverse (arm B). Profiling relied on immunoSEQ multiplex PCR, and the TCRdb table lists in-frame clones only, not all of them. This table holds under 25,000 clones, 82% found once. The starting material was CD8+ T cells sorted from blood (inferred from file names), obtained from a patient given nivolumab and ipilimumab in sequence. Receptor source: a human donor with melanoma.

V gene TRBV7-2 combines with J gene TRBJ2-7; 7 bases align to TRBD2. CDR1 and CDR2 (germline): SGHTA, FQGNSA. Unmatched junction bases numbered 4, after V lost 2 bases and J lost 3 bases. The CDR3 consists of 14 residues. The CDR3 protein is CASSLNGRLYEQYF. DNA for the CDR3: TGTGCCAGCAGCTTAAACGGGAGGCTCTACGAGCAGTACTTC.

The chain recombines TRBV19 with TRBJ2-5, with TRBD2 matching over 8 bases. From germline, CDR1 is LNHDA and CDR2 SQIVND (reference sequence). The ends lost 3 bases at V and 5 bases at J; junction bases unmatched: 5. This CDR3 comprises 14 residues. The CDR3 sequence is CASSIGLAGETQYF. CDR3 nucleotide sequence: TGTGCCAGTAGTATCGGATTAGCGGGGGAGACCCAGTACTTC.

The chain combines TRBV2 with TRBJ1-5, with 7 positions matching TRBD1. V was pared by 3 bases and J by 6 bases, with 8 bases of the junction left unmatched. The germline CDR1 and CDR2 sequences are SNHLY and FYNNEI. The CDR3 covers 15 residues. The chain's CDR3 is CASSDRQGLGQPQHF. The CDR3 DNA is TGTGCCAGCAGTGATAGACAGGGTCTAGGTCAGCCCCAGCATTTT.

This clone is judged large (0.1 to 1%). CDR3 loop: CASSLAAINTGELFF. CDR3 bases: TGTGCCAGCTCCCTAGCGGCCATCAACACCGGGGAGCTGTTTTTT. This chain connects TRBV19 to TRBJ2-2, with 7 bases identical to TRBD2. The trim removed 9 bases at V and 2 bases at J, leaving 9 bases unmatched. CDR1 and CDR2 (germline): LNHDA, SQIVND (reference sequence). There are 15 residues in the CDR3.

This clone was counted a single time. This sequence joins TRBV6-1 and TRBJ1-5, with 7 bases fitting TRBD1. Germline loops: CDR1 MNHNS, CDR2 SASEGT. The CDR3 contains 13 residues. After removal of 10 bases from V and 9 bases from J, the junction contained 12 bases not matched to a gene. In nucleotides, the CDR3 is TGTGCCATCCAGGGGACAGCCGCCGGGCCCCAGCATTTT. Protein sequence: CAIQGTAAGPQHF.

The chain has TRBV6-1 and TRBJ1-2; no clear D gene. The CDR3 runs to 16 residues. Germline CDR1 reads MNHNS; CDR2 reads SASEGT. Trimming pared 6 bases from V and 3 bases from J, leaving 20 bases between. The CDR3 loop is CASRENRPLVDYGYTF. As DNA, the CDR3 is TGTGCCAGCAGAGAAAACAGACCATTAGTCGACTATGGCTACACCTTC.

This sequence joins TRBV7-9 and TRBJ1-1; no firm D call. Trimming stripped 5 bases from V and 1 base from J, with 5 bases between. Germline CDR1 SEHNR, CDR2 FQNEAQ (reference sequence). The length of the CDR3 is 12 residues. The CDR3: CASSPENTEAFF. The CDR3 nucleotides are TGTGCCAGCAGCCCAGAGAACACTGAAGCTTTCTTT.

This chain links TRBV29-1 with TRBJ1-4; the match to TRBD1 covers 7 bases. Trimming cost V 2 bases and J 7 bases; bases outside gene matches: 4. Per the germline V gene, CDR1 is SQVTM and CDR2 is ANQGSEA. The CDR3 spans 13 residues. CDR3 nucleotides: TGCAGCGTTGAACGAGGGGGCGGTGAAAAACTGTTTTTT. Encoded protein: CSVERGGGEKLFF. Using reference TRBV29-1 and TRBJ1-4 for the parts outside the CDR3, the full variable domain is SAVISQKPSRDICQRGTSLTIQCQVDSQVTMMFWYRQQPGQSLTLIATANQGSEATYESGFVIDKFPISRPNLTFSTLTVSNMSPEDSSIYLCSVERGGGEKLFFGSGTQLSVL.

The V and J genes are TRBV4-2 and TRBJ2-1, with 10 bases identical to TRBD2. Germline lookup yields CDR1 LGHNA and CDR2 YNFKEQ. This CDR3 has 16 residues. The trim removed 6 bases at V and 3 bases at J, leaving 8 bases unmatched. CDR3 nucleotide sequence: TGTGCCAGCAGTCCCCTAGCGGGAGAGTTCTACAATGAGCAGTTCTTC. As protein: CASSPLAGEFYNEQFF.

In DNA, the CDR3 is TGTGCCAGCAGCCACCAAAAAAGGTGGGGCTCTGAAGCTTTCTTT. Translated, it gives CASSHQKRWGSEAFF. This chain uses TRBV14 with TRBJ1-1; D possibly corresponds to TRBD1 (5 bases). The germline V gene encodes CDR1 SGHDN and CDR2 FVKESK. The CDR3 is 15 residues long. With 3 bases removed from V and 6 bases from J, the gap between germline ends came to 17 bases.

The chain recombines TRBV6-5 with TRBJ2-7, with 9 bases matching TRBD2. The CDR3 covers 14 residues. Germline V gene sequence: CDR1 MNHEY, CDR2 SVGAGI. With V trimmed by 2 bases and J by 6 bases, 5 bases remained unmatched. CDR3 DNA: TGTGCCAGCAGTTACCGCGGGAGGGCCAGCGAGCAGTACTTC. Protein: CASSYRGRASEQYF.

The gene calls are TRBV19 and TRBJ2-7; TRBD1 agrees at 8 bases. V trimming: 2 bases; J trimming: 2 bases; junction bases outside the gene matches: 11. CDR1 is LNHDA, CDR2 SQIVND, per germline (reference sequence). The CDR3 is 17 residues long. The CDR3 DNA follows: TGTGCCAGTAGTATATCCACCGGACAGGGAGGAACCTACGAGCAGTACTTC. Encoded protein: CASSISTGQGGTYEQYF.

This clone has just a few counts. The rearrangement uses TRBV28 and TRBJ2-1, with TRBD2 matching over 9 bases. Germline assignment: CDR1 MDHEN and CDR2 SYDVKM. There are 14 residues in the CDR3. The trim removed 6 bases at V and 6 bases at J, leaving 6 bases unmatched. CDR3 coding DNA: TGTGCCAGCAGGGCAGCGGGAGGAGGCAATGAGCAGTTCTTC. Its protein product is CASRAAGGGNEQFF.

The chain employs TRBV9 and TRBJ2-7, with a tentative D call TRBD2 (6 bases). CDR1 and CDR2 from the germline V gene are SGDLS and YYNGEE. V shed 0 bases and J shed 3 bases, with 7 bases lying between them. The CDR3 totals 13 residues. The CDR3 nucleotides read TGTGCCAGCAGCGTAGCGGGGGACTACGAGCAGTACTTC. Its protein product is CASSVAGDYEQYF.

The CDR3 DNA reads TGTGCCTGGAGTTACCGGTCAACTAATGAAAAACTGTTTTTT. Encoded protein: CAWSYRSTNEKLFF. The V and J genes are TRBV30 and TRBJ1-4, with D hard to call. The germline V gene encodes CDR1 GTSNPN and CDR2 SVGIG (reference sequence). Trimming stripped 2 bases from V and 0 bases from J, with 7 bases between. The CDR3 sequence is 14 residues long.

The CDR3 sequence is CASSEGADRGFEQYF. The DNA of the CDR3 is TGTGCCAGCAGTGAAGGGGCAGATCGGGGATTCGAGCAGTACTTC. The chain joins TRBV6-1 to TRBJ2-7; TRBD2 might be the D (5 bases). The germline V gene encodes CDR1 MNHNS and CDR2 SASEGT. This CDR3 contains 15 residues. Trimming pared 1 base from V and 6 bases from J, leaving 16 bases between.

V gene TRBV10-2 combines with J gene TRBJ1-2, with 11 positions matching TRBD1. Germline CDR1 reads WSHSY; CDR2 reads SAAADI. The CDR3 consists of 17 residues. Trimming cost V 0 bases and J 3 bases; bases outside gene matches: 6. For the CDR3, the DNA is TGCGCCAGCAGTGAGTCAGGGCGGACAGGGGGCGACTATGGCTACACCTTC. This translates into CASSESGRTGGDYGYTF.

This rearrangement joins TRBV10-3 to TRBJ2-7; a weak D match, TRBD1 (5 bases). V was clipped by 2 bases and J by 3 bases, with 11 bases between them. The germline V gene encodes CDR1 ENHRY and CDR2 SYGVKD. There are 14 residues in the CDR3. In DNA form, the CDR3 reads TGTGCCATCAGTGAGCAAGGACAAGTCTACGAGCAGTACTTC. This gives the protein CAISEQGQVYEQYF.

The chain is built from TRBV5-5 and TRBJ2-3; 14 nucleotides agree with TRBD2. The V gene's germline CDR1 is SGHKS and CDR2 YYEKEE (reference sequence). J was trimmed by 5 bases and V by 4 bases; bases with no gene match: 9. CDR3 length: 17 amino acids. CDR3 residues: CASSPGTSGSFLDTQYF. The CDR3 nucleotides are TGTGCCAGCAGCCCCGGGACTAGCGGGAGTTTTCTAGATACGCAGTATTTT. The full variable domain, completed using reference TRBV5-5 and TRBJ2-3, is DAGVTQSPTHLIKTRGQQVTLRCSPISGHKSVSWYQQVLGQGPQFIFQYYEKEERGRGNFPDRFSARQFPNYSSELNVNALLLGDSALYLCASSPGTSGSFLDTQYFGPGTRLTVL.

This sequence joins TRBV6-6 and TRBJ1-1; a possible D gene is TRBD1 (5 bases). Trimming pared 0 bases from V and 0 bases from J, leaving 8 bases between. Germline V lookup: CDR1 MNHNY, CDR2 SVGAGI (reference sequence). This CDR3 is built from 15 residues. The CDR3 DNA is TGTGCCAGCAGTTACTCGACAGCGATGAACACTGAAGCTTTCTTT. This gives the protein CASSYSTAMNTEAFF.

V and J are TRBV18 and TRBJ2-5; weak D call: TRBD2 (5 bases). V lost 4 bases and J 1 base, leaving 7 bases between the germline ends. The germline CDR1 and CDR2 sequences are KGHSH and LQKENI. The CDR3 has 13 residues. This chain's CDR3 is CASSLGIQETQYF. CDR3 bases: TGTGCCAGCTCACTCGGGATCCAAGAGACCCAGTACTTC.

V usage is TRBV2 and J usage is TRBJ1-1; no clear D. The CDR3 consists of 14 residues. The germline gives CDR1 SNHLY, CDR2 FYNNEI. V lost 7 bases to trimming and J lost 0 bases, with 12 bases between them. The CDR3 sequence is CASMIAAVNTEAFF. The CDR3 nucleotides read TGTGCCAGCATGATAGCGGCAGTGAACACTGAAGCTTTCTTT.

The rearrangement joins TRBV28 to TRBJ1-3; 9 positions agree with TRBD1. The CDR3 covers 16 residues. V lost 6 bases to trimming and J lost 8 bases; unmatched junction nucleotides: 14. The germline CDR1 and CDR2 sequences are MDHEN and SYDVKM. This chain's CDR3 is CASRAGPGQGRDTIYF. In nucleotides, the CDR3 is TGTGCCAGCAGGGCCGGGCCAGGACAGGGGAGAGACACCATATATTTT.

V usage is TRBV2 and J usage is TRBJ2-3, with D possibly matching TRBD1 (6 bases). The germline CDR1 and CDR2 sequences are SNHLY and FYNNEI. Trimming removed 6 bases from V and 6 bases from J, with 16 bases in between. The CDR3 has 14 amino acids. CDR3 coding DNA: TGTGCCAGCAGCCTGGGGGCAGCCCCCGATACGCAGTATTTT. It yields the protein CASSLGAAPDTQYF. Filled out from reference TRBV2 and TRBJ2-3, the complete variable domain reads EPEVTQTPSHQVTQMGQEVILRCVPISNHLYFYWYRQILGQKVEFLVSFYNNEISEKSEIFDDQFSVERPDGSNFTLKIRSTKLEDSAMYFCASSLGAAPDTQYFGPGTRLTVL.

V gene TRBV5-1 combines with J gene TRBJ2-7; D perhaps matches TRBD1 (5 bases). The V gene lost 0 bases and the J gene lost 0 bases, with 7 bases spanning the gap. Per germline, CDR1 SGHRS and CDR2 YFSETQ. CDR3 length equals 14 residues. CDR3 in DNA: TGCGCCAGCAGCTTGGAGGGGTTCTCCTACGAGCAGTACTTC. Its protein is CASSLEGFSYEQYF.

CDR3 nucleotides: TGTGCCAGCAGTGCCAGTTTAGAGCTGTTTTTT. Translated, it gives CASSASLELFF. The chain recombines TRBV6-1 with TRBJ2-2; D gene unclear. The V gene lost 4 bases and the J gene lost 11 bases, with 8 bases spanning the gap. Germline CDR1 reads MNHNS; CDR2 reads SASEGT. This CDR3 has 11 amino acids.